Detailed here is one TCR beta chain. The antigen is not known. Arm-PCR of CDR3 regions and iRepertoire HTBI primers were used to build TCR beta libraries. Authors' methods: Identification yielded around 58 TRBV and 13 to 15 TRBJ segments across samples. MiXCR was run by TCRdb on the multiplex PCR reads, yielding one entry per CDR3 protein. V and J calls and clone size were set by TCRdb, not the authors. The repertoire includes some 240,000 distinct CDR3 sequences, less than 20% of them detected once, and about 10% sits in the top ten. The record originates from a study of regulatory T cells in long-lasting Graves disease. Indicated time point: newly diagnosed GD, antithyroid drugs for less than 3 months. Extracted PBMC RNA gave rise to the TCR library. General observations from the study: Thyroid tissue was not studied; only peripheral blood was.

Germline lookup yields CDR1 LGHDT and CDR2 YNNKEL (reference sequence). The V segment lost 4 bases and the J segment 0 bases; nucleotides outside the gene matches: 3. The CDR3 has 15 amino acids. The sample was also reused in another study, on T cells in Graves' hyperthyroidism and ophthalmopathy. That paper states: With the HTBI primer set, the TCR CDR3 went through a first round of RT-PCR. Most thyroid clonotypes expanded above 0.001 were also detected in blood.

The chain has TRBV3-1 and TRBJ1-3; 7 positions agree with TRBD1. The specimen was peripheral blood mononuclear cells (PBMCs), collected at new diagnosis, from a patient treated with antithyroid drugs. This TCR was sampled from a woman in her 30s with Graves disease. CDR3 sequence (DNA): TGTGCCAGCAGCCGGGACAGTGCCTCTGGAAACACCATATATTTT. Its translation: CASSRDSASGNTIYF.